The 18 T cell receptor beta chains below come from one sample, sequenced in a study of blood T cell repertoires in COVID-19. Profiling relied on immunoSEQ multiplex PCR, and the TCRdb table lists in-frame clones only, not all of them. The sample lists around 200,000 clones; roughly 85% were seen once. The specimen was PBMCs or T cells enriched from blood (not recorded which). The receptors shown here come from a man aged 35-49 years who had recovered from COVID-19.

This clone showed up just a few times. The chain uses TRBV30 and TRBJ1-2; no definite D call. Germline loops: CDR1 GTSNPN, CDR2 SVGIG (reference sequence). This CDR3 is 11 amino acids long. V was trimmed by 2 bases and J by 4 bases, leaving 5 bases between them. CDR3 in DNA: TGTGCCTGGAGTCGGGGCTATGGCTACACCTTC. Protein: CAWSRGYGYTF.

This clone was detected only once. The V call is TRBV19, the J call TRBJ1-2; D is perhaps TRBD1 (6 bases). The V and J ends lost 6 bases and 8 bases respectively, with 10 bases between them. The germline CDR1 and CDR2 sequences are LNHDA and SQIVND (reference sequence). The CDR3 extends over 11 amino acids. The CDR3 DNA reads TGTGCCAGTAGGCAGGGGAGCGGCTACACCTTC. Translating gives CASRQGSGYTF.

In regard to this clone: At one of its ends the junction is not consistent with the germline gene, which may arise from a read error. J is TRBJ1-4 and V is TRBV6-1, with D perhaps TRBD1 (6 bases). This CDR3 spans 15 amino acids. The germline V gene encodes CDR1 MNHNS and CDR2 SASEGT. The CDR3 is CASSKADRYNEKLFF. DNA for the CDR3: TGTGCCAGCAGTAAAGCGGACAGATATAATGAAAAACTGTTTTTT.

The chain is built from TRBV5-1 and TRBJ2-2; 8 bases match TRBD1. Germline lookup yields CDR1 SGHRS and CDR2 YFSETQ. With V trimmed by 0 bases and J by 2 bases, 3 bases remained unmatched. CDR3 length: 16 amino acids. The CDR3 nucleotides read TGCGCCAGCAGCTTGGGGACAGGGATAAACACCGGGGAGCTGTTTTTT. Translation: CASSLGTGINTGELFF.

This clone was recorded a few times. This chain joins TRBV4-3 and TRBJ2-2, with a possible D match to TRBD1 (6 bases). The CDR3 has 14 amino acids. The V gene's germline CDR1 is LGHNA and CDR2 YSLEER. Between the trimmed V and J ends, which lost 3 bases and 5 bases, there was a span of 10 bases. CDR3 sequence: CASSQTQGTGELFF. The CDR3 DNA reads TGCGCCAGCAGCCAGACTCAGGGGACCGGGGAGCTGTTTTTT.

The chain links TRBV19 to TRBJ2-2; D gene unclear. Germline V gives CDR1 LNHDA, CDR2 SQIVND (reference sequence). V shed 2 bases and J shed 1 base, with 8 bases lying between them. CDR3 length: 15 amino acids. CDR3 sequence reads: CASSILPRNTGELFF. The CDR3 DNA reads TGTGCCAGTAGTATATTACCCAGGAACACCGGGGAGCTGTTTTTT. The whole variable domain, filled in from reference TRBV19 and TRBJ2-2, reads DGGITQSPKYLFRKEGQNVTLSCEQNLNHDAMYWYRQDPGQGLRLIYYSQIVNDFQKGDIAEGYSVSREKKESFPLTVTSAQKNPTAFYLCASSILPRNTGELFFGEGSRLTVL.

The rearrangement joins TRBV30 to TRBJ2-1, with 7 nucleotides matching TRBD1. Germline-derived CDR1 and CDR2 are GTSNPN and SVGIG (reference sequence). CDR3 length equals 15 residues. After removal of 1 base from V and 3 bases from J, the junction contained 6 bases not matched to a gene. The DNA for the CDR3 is TGTGCCTGGAGTGGGGGACAGCAAAACTACAATGAGCAGTTCTTC. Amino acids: CAWSGGQQNYNEQFF.

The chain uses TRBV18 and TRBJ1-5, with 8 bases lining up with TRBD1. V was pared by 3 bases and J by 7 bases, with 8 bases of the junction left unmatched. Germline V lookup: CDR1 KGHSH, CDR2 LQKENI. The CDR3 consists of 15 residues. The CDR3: CASSPGQGGKQPQHF. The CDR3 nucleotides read TGTGCCAGCTCACCCGGACAGGGAGGGAAACAGCCCCAGCATTTT.

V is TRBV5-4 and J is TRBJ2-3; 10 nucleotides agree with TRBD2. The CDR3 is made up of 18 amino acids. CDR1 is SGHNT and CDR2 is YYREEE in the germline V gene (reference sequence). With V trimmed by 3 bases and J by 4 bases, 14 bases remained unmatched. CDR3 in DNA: TGTGCCAGCAGCTCGGCGGGGGCTAGCGGGAGTAGGGCAGATACGCAGTATTTT. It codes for CASSSAGASGSRADTQYF.

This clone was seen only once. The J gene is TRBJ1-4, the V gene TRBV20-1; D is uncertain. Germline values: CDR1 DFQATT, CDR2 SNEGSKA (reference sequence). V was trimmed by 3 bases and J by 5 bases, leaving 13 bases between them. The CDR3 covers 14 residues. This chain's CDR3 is CSASLLSGNEKLFF. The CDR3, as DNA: TGCAGTGCTAGTTTATTATCGGGGAATGAAAAACTGTTTTTT.

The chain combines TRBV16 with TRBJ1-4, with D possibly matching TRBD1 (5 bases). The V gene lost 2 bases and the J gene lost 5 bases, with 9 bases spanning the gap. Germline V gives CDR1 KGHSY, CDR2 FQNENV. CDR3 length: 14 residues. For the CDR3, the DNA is TGTGCCAGCAGCCAACCGGGACTGAATGAAAAACTGTTTTTT. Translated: CASSQPGLNEKLFF.

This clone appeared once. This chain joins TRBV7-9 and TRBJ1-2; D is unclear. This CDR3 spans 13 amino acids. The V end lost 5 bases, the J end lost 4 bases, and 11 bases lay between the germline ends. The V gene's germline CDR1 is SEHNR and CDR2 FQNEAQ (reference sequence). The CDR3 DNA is TGTGCCAGCAGCCTTTCTCGTAGCTATGGCTACACCTTC. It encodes CASSLSRSYGYTF.

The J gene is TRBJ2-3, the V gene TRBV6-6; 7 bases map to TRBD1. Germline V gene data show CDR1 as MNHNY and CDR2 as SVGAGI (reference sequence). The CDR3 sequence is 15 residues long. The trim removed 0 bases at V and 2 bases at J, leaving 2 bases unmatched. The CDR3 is CASSYSRGTTDTQYF. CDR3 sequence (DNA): TGTGCCAGCAGTTACTCCAGGGGGACCACAGATACGCAGTATTTT.

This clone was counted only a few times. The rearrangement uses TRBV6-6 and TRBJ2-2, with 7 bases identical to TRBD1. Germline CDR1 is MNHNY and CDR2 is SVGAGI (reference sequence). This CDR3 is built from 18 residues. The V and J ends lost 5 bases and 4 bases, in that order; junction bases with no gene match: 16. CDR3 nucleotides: TGTGCCAGCAGTCCCAACACGCCTTCGACAGGGCGCACCGGGGAGCTGTTTTTT. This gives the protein CASSPNTPSTGRTGELFF.

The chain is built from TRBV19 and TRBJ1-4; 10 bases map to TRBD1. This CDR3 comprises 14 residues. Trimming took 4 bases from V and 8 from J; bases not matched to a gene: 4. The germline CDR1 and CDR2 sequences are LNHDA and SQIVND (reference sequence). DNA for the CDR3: TGTGCCAGTAGTACAAGGGACAGGGGCGAAAAACTGTTTTTT. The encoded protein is CASSTRDRGEKLFF. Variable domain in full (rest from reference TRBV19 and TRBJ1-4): DGGITQSPKYLFRKEGQNVTLSCEQNLNHDAMYWYRQDPGQGLRLIYYSQIVNDFQKGDIAEGYSVSREKKESFPLTVTSAQKNPTAFYLCASSTRDRGEKLFFGSGTQLSVL.

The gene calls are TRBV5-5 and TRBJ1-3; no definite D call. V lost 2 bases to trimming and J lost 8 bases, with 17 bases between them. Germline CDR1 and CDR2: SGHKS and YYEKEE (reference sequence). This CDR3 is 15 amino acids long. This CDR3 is CASSFGRTLADTIYF. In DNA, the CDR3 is TGTGCCAGCAGCTTCGGCAGAACCTTAGCTGACACCATATATTTT.

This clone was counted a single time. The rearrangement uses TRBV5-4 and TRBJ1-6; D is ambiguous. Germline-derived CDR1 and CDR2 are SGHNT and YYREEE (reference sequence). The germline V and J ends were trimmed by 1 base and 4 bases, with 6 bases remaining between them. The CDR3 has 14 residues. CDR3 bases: TGTGCCAGCAGCTTGCGAGAATATAATTCACCCCTCCACTTT. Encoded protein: CASSLREYNSPLHF. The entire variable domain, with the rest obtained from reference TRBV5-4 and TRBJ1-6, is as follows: ETGVTQSPTHLIKTRGQQVTLRCSSQSGHNTVSWYQQALGQGPQFIFQYYREEENGRGNFPPRFSGLQFPNYSSELNVNALELDDSALYLCASSLREYNSPLHFGNGTRLTVT.

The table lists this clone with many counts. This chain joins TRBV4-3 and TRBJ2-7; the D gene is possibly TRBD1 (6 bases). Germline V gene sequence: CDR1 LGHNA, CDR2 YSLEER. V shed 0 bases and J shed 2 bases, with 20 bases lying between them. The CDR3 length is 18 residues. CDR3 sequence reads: CASSQESPSSTGTYEQYF. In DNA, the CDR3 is TGCGCCAGCAGCCAAGAGTCTCCCTCTAGCACAGGGACCTACGAGCAGTACTTC.